These 21 T cell receptor beta chains were all obtained from the same sample, sequenced in a study of CD4 T cells in relation to SARS-CoV-2 and coronaviruses. Unexposed donor CD4+ T cells date from 2011-2018, before the COVID-19 pandemic. Data came from immunoSEQ multiplex PCR; TCRdb stores just in-frame clones and leaves some out. The sample consists of about 68,000 clones, over 85% of them appearing once. Sequencing was performed on naive CD4+ T cells from PBMCs. Subset described: naive CD4+ T cells isolated by negative enrichment. The receptors derive from a human donor in good health.

This chain joins TRBV7-9 and TRBJ2-1; TRBD2 matches 10 bases. V gave up 2 bases and J gave up 4 bases; unmatched junction bases: 14. The germline V gene encodes CDR1 SEHNR and CDR2 FQNEAQ (reference sequence). The CDR3 runs 19 residues. The CDR3 DNA reads as TGTGCCAGCAGCTTACTAGCGGGGGCCCGAACGGGGACTTACAATGAGCAGTTCTTC. This translates into CASSLLAGARTGTYNEQFF.

This chain links TRBV4-3 with TRBJ2-3; weak D call: TRBD1 (5 bases). The CDR3 contains 15 residues. The germline CDR1 and CDR2 sequences are LGHNA and YSLEER. V lost 1 base and J 2 bases, leaving 10 bases between the germline ends. This chain's CDR3 is CASSQVDSSTDTQYF. The CDR3 DNA follows: TGCGCCAGCAGCCAAGTTGACAGCTCCACAGATACGCAGTATTTT.

The chain couples TRBV7-3 to TRBJ2-3; D is unresolved. From germline, CDR1 is SGHTA and CDR2 FQGTGA. V was cut by 2 bases and J by 0 bases, with 6 bases left in between. CDR3 length: 14 residues. The CDR3 sequence is CASSLAPSTDTQYF. The CDR3 DNA reads as TGTGCCAGCAGCTTAGCGCCTAGCACAGATACGCAGTATTTT.

V is TRBV10-2 and J is TRBJ1-6; weak D call: TRBD1 (6 bases). V lost 7 bases and J 6 bases, leaving 10 bases between the germline ends. Germline CDR1 is WSHSY and CDR2 is SAAADI. This CDR3 is 13 amino acids long. The CDR3 nucleotides read TGCGCCAGCACAGGGGACACTAATTCACCCCTCCACTTT. Its protein product is CASTGDTNSPLHF.

V is TRBV5-1 and J is TRBJ1-4, with D perhaps matching TRBD1 (5 bases). The germline V gene encodes CDR1 SGHRS and CDR2 YFSETQ. The CDR3 contains 18 residues. With 2 bases removed from V and 4 bases from J, the gap between germline ends came to 21 bases. CDR3 nucleotide sequence: TGCGCCAGCAGCTTAGGGGCCGGTTTGGCGTGGGGTAATGAAAAACTGTTTTTT. Its protein product is CASSLGAGLAWGNEKLFF.

J is TRBJ2-1 and V is TRBV29-1; 7 nucleotides align to TRBD1. Germline-derived CDR1 and CDR2 are SQVTM and ANQGSEA. Trimming cost V 1 base and J 8 bases; bases outside gene matches: 2. The CDR3 is made up of 12 amino acids. CDR3 in amino acids: CSVEGQGDEQFF. CDR3 DNA sequence: TGCAGCGTTGAAGGACAGGGCGATGAGCAGTTCTTC.

This clone has just a few counts. The chain couples TRBV5-4 to TRBJ2-2; D unresolved. The length of the CDR3 is 14 residues. V was shortened by 1 base and J by 2 bases, with 6 bases between the two germline ends. Germline CDR1 and CDR2: SGHNT and YYREEE (reference sequence). The CDR3 DNA reads as TGTGCCAGCAGCTTGCCAGGAAACACCGGGGAGCTGTTTTTT. Its translation is CASSLPGNTGELFF.

The chain couples TRBV2 to TRBJ2-3, with D unclear. Trimming shortened V by 5 bases and J by 0 bases, and 6 bases separated the two germline ends. This CDR3 comprises 13 residues. Germline CDR1 and CDR2: SNHLY and FYNNEI. In DNA form, the CDR3 reads TGTGCCAGCAGTCCATGGAGCACAGATACGCAGTATTTT. The encoded protein is CASSPWSTDTQYF.

V usage is TRBV7-6 and J usage is TRBJ1-2; 8 nucleotides line up with TRBD1. The germline gives CDR1 SGHVS, CDR2 FNYEAQ. V lost 5 bases and J lost 8; bases outside the gene matches: 16. The CDR3 contains 16 residues. CDR3 in amino acids: CASSPGQGSVVGGYTF. In DNA form, the CDR3 reads TGTGCCAGCAGCCCTGGACAGGGTTCCGTTGTTGGGGGCTACACCTTC.

This clone was picked up a small number of times. This chain joins TRBV2 and TRBJ1-5; D uncertain. This CDR3 contains 15 residues. Trimming shortened V by 5 bases and J by 7 bases, and 18 bases separated the two germline ends. Germline CDR1 is SNHLY and CDR2 is FYNNEI. CDR3 amino acids: CASSPETRSTQPQHF. Written as DNA, the CDR3 is TGTGCCAGCAGTCCTGAAACGAGGAGCACCCAGCCCCAGCATTTT.

The genes are TRBV19 and TRBJ2-1, with a weak D call TRBD2 (6 bases). The CDR3 runs 15 residues. The V gene lost 8 bases and the J gene lost 3 bases, with 17 bases spanning the gap. Germline V gene lookup returns CDR1 LNHDA and CDR2 SQIVND (reference sequence). The DNA for the CDR3 is TGTGCCAGTTCGACTCCGGGACTTAGCTACAATGAGCAGTTCTTC. The encoded protein is CASSTPGLSYNEQFF.

The V and J genes are TRBV6-2 or TRBV6-3 and TRBJ1-1; TRBD1 is a possible D gene (5 bases). Looked up from germline, CDR1 is MNHEY and CDR2 is SVGEGT. The CDR3 contains 15 residues. The V end lost 5 bases, the J end lost 1 base, and 14 bases lay between the germline ends. The CDR3 protein is CASSRPRGGNTEAFF. DNA for the CDR3: TGTGCCAGCAGTCGGCCGCGGGGGGGGAACACTGAAGCTTTCTTT.

The chain carries TRBV4-1 and TRBJ1-4; 7 nucleotides match TRBD1. There are 19 residues in the CDR3. Germline CDR1 MGHRA, CDR2 YSYEKL. With 3 bases clipped from V and 8 bases from J, the junction kept 21 bases outside the gene matches. DNA for the CDR3: TGCGCCAGCAGCCAGTTTACAAGCCCGTCGACAGGGAGGGCGGAAAAACTGTTTTTT. It encodes CASSQFTSPSTGRAEKLFF.

V and J are TRBV5-1 and TRBJ1-4; D is ambiguous. Germline-derived CDR1 and CDR2 are SGHRS and YFSETQ. This CDR3 region has 14 residues. V was shortened by 0 bases and J by 3 bases, with 6 bases between the two germline ends. This CDR3 is CASSLGYANEKLFF. The CDR3 DNA reads TGCGCCAGCAGCTTGGGGTATGCTAATGAAAAACTGTTTTTT.

This clone was seen only once. The genes are TRBV18 and TRBJ2-1; the match to TRBD2 covers 7 bases. The V and J ends lost 8 bases and 2 bases, in that order; junction bases with no gene match: 12. Germline values: CDR1 KGHSH, CDR2 LQKENI. CDR3 length: 16 amino acids. Here the CDR3 reads CASSTGSSGAYNEQFF. The CDR3 bases are TGTGCCAGCAGCACGGGGTCTAGCGGAGCCTACAATGAGCAGTTCTTC. Together with reference TRBV18 and TRBJ2-1, the CDR3 gives the full variable domain: NAGVMQNPRHLVRRRGQEARLRCSPMKGHSHVYWYRQLPEEGLKFMVYLQKENIIDESGMPKERFSAEFPKEGPSILRIQQVVRGDSAAYFCASSTGSSGAYNEQFFGPGTRLTVL.

The chain uses TRBV7-9 and TRBJ2-1; D remains unclear. CDR3 length: 17 amino acids. Per germline, CDR1 SEHNR and CDR2 FQNEAQ (reference sequence). V was trimmed by 5 bases and J by 0 bases, leaving 17 bases between them. Here the CDR3 reads CASSPTRPFHSYNEQFF. The CDR3 DNA follows: TGTGCCAGCAGCCCAACCCGACCCTTTCACTCCTACAATGAGCAGTTCTTC.

The CDR3: CASSADRGSQPQHF. The CDR3 DNA is TGTGCCAGCAGTGCGGACAGGGGAAGCCAGCCCCAGCATTTT. This chain connects TRBV2 to TRBJ1-5; 9 positions match TRBD1. Germline assignment: CDR1 SNHLY and CDR2 FYNNEI. J gave up 7 bases and V 4 bases, and 5 bases lay outside the gene matches. CDR3 length: 14 amino acids.

The chain is built from TRBV6-5 and TRBJ2-1; 7 nucleotides align to TRBD1. After removal of 8 bases from V and 6 bases from J, the junction contained 13 bases not matched to a gene. CDR1 is MNHEY and CDR2 is SVGAGI in the germline V gene. This CDR3 contains 15 residues. CDR3 loop: CASGNYRGGGNEQFF. In nucleotides, the CDR3 is TGTGCCAGCGGGAATTACAGGGGTGGAGGCAATGAGCAGTTCTTC.

The count of this clone is one. The V and J genes are TRBV6-1 and TRBJ2-1; possible D gene TRBD1, 5 bases. In germline, CDR1 is MNHNS, CDR2 SASEGT. Trimming cost V 3 bases and J 1 base, with 13 bases left between them. The CDR3 has 16 residues. The CDR3 DNA sequence: TGTGCCAGCAGTGATCTTGGGGCATCGTCCTACAATGAGCAGTTCTTC. Translated, it gives CASSDLGASSYNEQFF.

Comments on this clone: This specimen includes other DNA sequences encoding the same CDR3. The chain links TRBV5-4 to TRBJ2-5; D possibly corresponds to TRBD2 (5 bases). This CDR3 is 13 amino acids long. V was clipped by 2 bases and J by 3 bases, with 8 bases between them. CDR1 SGHNT and CDR2 YYREEE come from the germline V gene (reference sequence). The CDR3 DNA reads as TGTGCCAGCAGCTTAGAGGGAAAAGAGACCCAGTACTTC. Its protein product is CASSLEGKETQYF.

V is TRBV2 and J is TRBJ2-3, with D perhaps matching TRBD1 (6 bases). CDR1 SNHLY and CDR2 FYNNEI come from the germline V gene. V gave up 8 bases and J gave up 8 bases, with 14 bases separating them. The CDR3 runs to 12 residues. The CDR3 DNA sequence: TGTGCCAGCTCAGGGGACCAGACTACGCAGTATTTT. It is translated as CASSGDQTTQYF.